This T cell receptor beta chain was profiled in a study of blood T cell repertoires in COVID-19. Produced via immunoSEQ multiplex PCR; TCRdb's table is partial and in-frame only. The profile shows approximately 270,000 clones, just under 85% of them singletons. Trimming removed 6 bases from V and 8 bases from J; junction bases left unmatched: 8. The CDR3 has 15 amino acids. Germline assignment: CDR1 ENHRY and CDR2 SYGVKD. The chain uses TRBV10-3 and TRBJ2-1; 12 nucleotides line up with TRBD2. What was sequenced was peripheral blood. This receptor was identified in a man older than 75 with acute or convalescent COVID-19. As DNA, the CDR3 is TGTGCCATCAGGGGTGCTAGCGGGGGGGCCCATGAGCAGTTCTTC. This codes for CAIRGASGGAHEQFF.